Listed below are T cell receptor beta chains from one sample, sequenced in a study of T-cell reconstitution after alpha-beta-depleted transplantation in children. TCRdb used MiXCR to reprocess the PCR reads, holding one entry per CDR3 protein. The sample contains 500,000 to 600,000 distinct CDR3 sequences, approximately 30% of which appear only once. The sequences come from PBMCs from the stem cell graft donor, collected from the stem cell graft. Receptor source: a human donor who donated a stem cell graft to a child with aplastic anemia. Both conserved end residues are part of each CDR3. The D gene is left open where the match is weak. Some rows mark clone size as missing; the rest say once, few, many or name a class of expanded clone.

d_call j_call v_call clone_size cdr3_nt cdr3_aa
- TRBJ2-4 TRBV29-1 - TGCAGCGTTGAAGATTTCGGGGCCGATGCCAAAAACATTCAGTACTTC CSVEDFGADAKNIQYF
- TRBJ2-7 TRBV28 - TGTGCCAGCAGTTTCGAAGGTAGGGGCGACTACGAGCAGTACTTC CASSFEGRGDYEQYF
- TRBJ1-6 TRBV12-3/TRBV12-4 few TGTGCCAGCAGCAGCAGCTCCTATAATTCACCCCTCCACTTT CASSSSSYNSPLHF
- TRBJ2-5 TRBV6-1 - TGTGCCAGCAGTGAAGCCCAGGGTTTGGGGCAAGAGACCCAGTACTTC CASSEAQGLGQETQYF
TRBD2 TRBJ2-2 TRBV20-1 - TGCAGTGCTAGAGATCCAGCGGGAGCGAACACCGGGGAGCTGTTTTTT CSARDPAGANTGELFF
- TRBJ1-1 TRBV6-6 - TGTGCCAGCAGTTACCGACAGAACACTGAAGCTTTCTTT CASSYRQNTEAFF
- TRBJ2-2 TRBV6-2/TRBV6-3 - TGTGCCAGCAGTTACGATTATGTTGGAGACACCGGGGAGCTGTTTTTT CASSYDYVGDTGELFF
- TRBJ2-2 TRBV24-1 - TGTGCCACCAGTGACCCCCGGGATTTGACCGGGGAGCTGTTTTTT CATSDPRDLTGELFF
- TRBJ2-1 TRBV7-2 - TGTGCCAGCACCCGTTACAATGAGCAGTTCTTC CASTRYNEQFF
TRBD1 TRBJ2-1 TRBV30 few TGTGCCTGGAGTTTCGGGACAGGGTCGAATGAGCAGTTCTTC CAWSFGTGSNEQFF
- TRBJ2-4 TRBV7-2 few TGTGCCAGCAGCGCCTGGACTGCTCCTGGTTACATTCAGTACTTC CASSAWTAPGYIQYF
- TRBJ1-5 TRBV27 - TGTGCCAGCAGTCCATCGACACCCCTTGAGACCAGTCAGCCCCAGCATTTT CASSPSTPLETSQPQHF